One sample yielded the 20 T cell receptor beta chains listed below, sequenced in a study of technical replicates of blood from a few donors. Sequenced by immunoSEQ multiplex PCR; TCRdb stores in-frame clones only, minus some. Among fewer than 100,000 clones, around 89% were seen once, and the ten largest hold roughly 0.38%. What was sequenced was T cells isolated from PBMCs. The receptors were gathered from a human donor in good health.

V usage is TRBV5-6 and J usage is TRBJ1-1; 9 nucleotides align to TRBD1. The CDR3 has 16 residues. Trimming took 4 bases from V and 3 from J; bases not matched to a gene: 10. CDR1 SGHDT and CDR2 YYEEEE come from the germline V gene. CDR3 sequence reads: CASSGIWGQGDTEAFF. Here the CDR3 DNA reads TGTGCCAGCAGCGGAATCTGGGGACAGGGAGACACTGAAGCTTTCTTT.

The rearrangement joins TRBV11-3 to TRBJ2-1; tentatively, D is TRBD2 (6 bases). The CDR3 covers 15 residues. Germline V gives CDR1 SGHNT, CDR2 YENEEA. V dropped 5 bases and J dropped 10 bases, with 21 bases sitting between them. For the CDR3, the DNA is TGTGCCAGCAGCCCAGGGACTCTCTCGGAGGAAGAGCAGTTCTTC. Encoded protein: CASSPGTLSEEEQFF.

The CDR3: CASSSGTSYNEQFF. The CDR3 region has the DNA TGTGCCAGCAGCTCCGGGACATCCTACAATGAGCAGTTCTTC. The chain recombines TRBV13 with TRBJ2-1; maybe TRBD1 (6 bases). The CDR3 extends over 14 amino acids. Trimming cost V 4 bases and J 1 base, with 8 bases left between them. Germline V gene sequence: CDR1 PRHDT, CDR2 FYEKMQ (reference sequence).

This clone was observed a few times. V is TRBV10-1 and J is TRBJ1-2, with TRBD1 matching over 8 bases. V lost 4 bases to trimming and J lost 5 bases; unmatched junction nucleotides: 3. Germline V gives CDR1 WNHNN, CDR2 SYGVQD (reference sequence). The CDR3 has 13 amino acids. The CDR3 DNA reads TGCGCCAGCAGTGTGGGACAGGATTATGGCTACACCTTC. Protein sequence: CASSVGQDYGYTF.

The gene calls are TRBV15 and TRBJ1-2, with D possibly matching TRBD1 (5 bases). Between the trimmed V and J ends, which lost 5 bases and 10 bases, there was a span of 17 bases. Germline lookup yields CDR1 LNHNV and CDR2 YYDKDF (reference sequence). The CDR3 loop spans 13 amino acids. In nucleotides, the CDR3 is TGTGCCACCAGCGGAGCAGGGATAGACGACTACACCTTC. The encoded protein is CATSGAGIDDYTF.

The genes are TRBV11-3 and TRBJ1-5; possible D gene TRBD1, 6 bases. The CDR3 is 14 residues long. Trimming took off 5 bases at V and 2 bases at J, with 10 bases between the two ends. Germline V gene lookup returns CDR1 SGHNT and CDR2 YENEEA. The CDR3: CASSKQGGNQPQHF. CDR3 in DNA: TGTGCCAGCAGCAAACAGGGTGGCAATCAGCCCCAGCATTTT.

V gene TRBV19 combines with J gene TRBJ1-1; no firm D call. V gave up 7 bases and J gave up 12 bases, with 18 bases separating them. Per germline, CDR1 LNHDA and CDR2 SQIVND (reference sequence). The CDR3 extends over 12 amino acids. The CDR3 reads CASTEVQGVPFF. The DNA for the CDR3 is TGTGCCAGTACGGAGGTCCAAGGCGTTCCTTTCTTT.

This clone was observed once. This chain connects TRBV23-1 to TRBJ1-5; perhaps TRBD1 as D (6 bases). TRBV23-1 is flagged as an ORF with uncertain function. This CDR3 has 18 amino acids. V was trimmed by 3 bases and J by 6 bases, leaving 24 bases between them. This CDR3 is CASSHERHSDRRRQPQHF. CDR3 DNA: TGCGCCAGCAGTCACGAAAGGCATTCGGACAGAAGACGTCAGCCCCAGCATTTT.

V and J are TRBV10-1 and TRBJ1-2; TRBD1 is a possible D gene (5 bases). CDR1 and CDR2 from the germline V gene are WNHNN and SYGVQD (reference sequence). The CDR3 runs 11 residues. Trimming took off 9 bases at V and 4 bases at J, with 9 bases between the two ends. The CDR3 loop is CARKGSYGYTF. Here the CDR3 DNA reads TGCGCCAGAAAGGGGTCCTATGGCTACACCTTC.

V and J are TRBV20-1 and TRBJ2-5, with no clear D. CDR1 is DFQATT, CDR2 SNEGSKA, per germline (reference sequence). Between the trimmed V and J ends, which lost 5 bases and 1 base, there was a span of 5 bases. The CDR3 consists of 11 residues. The CDR3 here is CSAQRQETQYF. In nucleotides, the CDR3 is TGCAGTGCTCAGCGCCAAGAGACCCAGTACTTC.

This chain connects TRBV10-3 to TRBJ2-1, with TRBD2 matching 12 bases. The V segment lost 11 bases and the J segment 1 base; nucleotides outside the gene matches: 9. Germline lookup yields CDR1 ENHRY and CDR2 SYGVKD. This CDR3 region has 16 residues. In nucleotides, the CDR3 is TGTGCCTCCCGGACTAGCGGGACTTTGTCCTACAATGAGCAGTTCTTC. Protein product: CASRTSGTLSYNEQFF.

V and J are TRBV9 and TRBJ1-5; D is possibly TRBD1 (5 bases). The length of the CDR3 is 15 residues. Trimming stripped 4 bases from V and 3 bases from J, with 14 bases between. Germline values: CDR1 SGDLS, CDR2 YYNGEE. Here the CDR3 reads CASSSGGGLNQPQHF. The CDR3 DNA follows: TGTGCCAGCAGCTCGGGCGGGGGACTCAATCAGCCCCAGCATTTT.

This clone was recorded a few times. The gene calls are TRBV11-2 and TRBJ1-5, with 7 bases lining up with TRBD1. The CDR3 extends over 14 amino acids. Germline assignment: CDR1 SGHAT and CDR2 FQNNGV. V lost 3 bases and J lost 3; bases outside the gene matches: 2. For the CDR3, the DNA is TGTGCCAGCAGCTTCGGACAGGCCAATCAGCCCCAGCATTTT. Encoded protein: CASSFGQANQPQHF.

J is TRBJ1-5 and V is TRBV21-1; the table's D call, TRBD1, was not checked against the DNA. TRBV21-1 is a recognized pseudogene. This CDR3 has 13 amino acids. The CDR3 sequence: CATLGDSNQPQHF. CDR3 coding DNA: TGTGCCACCTTAGGGGATAGCAATCAGCCCCAGCATTTT.

The V call is TRBV11-1, the J call TRBJ2-7, with 12 bases lining up with TRBD2. This CDR3 has 14 residues. Per the germline V gene, CDR1 is SGHAT and CDR2 is FQDESV (reference sequence). After removal of 6 bases from V and 8 bases from J, the junction contained 8 bases not matched to a gene. The CDR3 protein is CASRPGLAGIKQYF. The CDR3 DNA reads TGTGCCAGCAGACCCGGACTAGCGGGAATCAAGCAGTACTTC.

This sequence joins TRBV19 and TRBJ1-1; 9 bases agree with TRBD1. V lost 6 bases to trimming and J lost 7 bases; unmatched junction nucleotides: 6. The germline V gene has CDR1 LNHDA and CDR2 SQIVND (reference sequence). The CDR3 sequence is 13 residues long. DNA for the CDR3: TGTGCCAGTAGCCCACAGGGGGCGTTTGAAGCTTTCTTT. Its translation: CASSPQGAFEAFF.

CDR3 in DNA: TGTGCCAGCAGTGGACTAGCGGGAGGGACGCAGTATTTT. Translation gives CASSGLAGGTQYF. The chain uses TRBV6-5 and TRBJ2-3; TRBD2 matches at 15 bases. V trimming: 5 bases; J trimming: 9 bases; junction bases outside the gene matches: 0. CDR1 and CDR2 (germline): MNHEY, SVGAGI. The CDR3 covers 13 residues.

The chain couples TRBV7-6 to TRBJ1-5; D unresolved. Trimming shortened V by 1 base and J by 4 bases, and 8 bases separated the two germline ends. This CDR3 is 14 amino acids long. The germline V gene has CDR1 SGHVS and CDR2 FNYEAQ. CDR3 sequence (DNA): TGTGCCAGCAGCTTAGTGGCGGGGAATCAGCCCCAGCATTTT. Protein: CASSLVAGNQPQHF.

The chain combines TRBV5-1 with TRBJ1-2; TRBD1 might be the D (5 bases). This CDR3 has 14 residues. CDR1 is SGHRS, CDR2 YFSETQ, per germline. Trimming took 5 bases from V and 5 from J, leaving 16 bases between them. CDR3 protein: CASRRRDSFYGYTF. As DNA, the CDR3 is TGCGCCAGCAGACGTCGAGACAGCTTTTATGGCTACACCTTC.

The rearrangement uses TRBV19 and TRBJ1-3; D unresolved. The CDR3 length is 14 residues. V was clipped by 2 bases and J by 2 bases, with 7 bases between them. The V gene's germline CDR1 is LNHDA and CDR2 SQIVND (reference sequence). The CDR3, as DNA: TGTGCCAGTAGTATAAACGGGGCTGGAAACACCATATATTTT. This sequence encodes CASSINGAGNTIYF.